These T cell receptor beta chains were read from a single sample in a study of cytomegalovirus exposure and HLA in healthy donors. The protocol was immunoSEQ multiplex PCR, while the TCRdb copy is restricted to in-frame clones and leaves out a portion. Among approximately 140,000 clones, 85% to 90% were seen once, and the ten largest hold 6.5% to 8.5%. Source material: PBMCs. The receptors here all came from a woman aged 18-29 years in good health and CMV-seropositive. CDR3s include the opening cysteine and the closing phenylalanine or tryptophan. D genes are given only for firm matches. The listing skips clone size in some rows; elsewhere it reads once, few, many or a size class.

- | TRBJ1-2 | TRBV29-1 | - | TGCAGCGTTGAATCCCAGGGTTGGAGCTACACCTTC | CSVESQGWSYTF
once | TRBJ1-1 | TRBV2 | - | TGTGCCAGCAGTTCTCAGGGCCCCACTGAAGCTTTCTTT | CASSSQGPTEAFF
- | TRBJ2-1 | TRBV6-5 | TRBD2 | TGTGCCAGCAGTTACGGTGTGGGAGGGCTCAATGAGCAGTTCTTC | CASSYGVGGLNEQFF
once | TRBJ2-5 | TRBV2 | TRBD2 | TGTGCCAGCGGGAGGGAGAGAGAGACCCAGTACTTC | CASGRERETQYF
- | TRBJ2-2 | TRBV5-6 | - | TGTGCCAGCAGCCCCTCCTATGCTCCCGGGGAGCTGTTTTTT | CASSPSYAPGELFF
few | TRBJ1-6 | TRBV6-5 | - | TGTGCCAGCGCGCTGAGCTCCTATAATTCACCCCTCCACTTT | CASALSSYNSPLHF
- | TRBJ2-7 | TRBV9 | TRBD2 | TGTGCCAGCAGCTCCCGGACTAGCGGGAGTTACGAGCAGTACTTC | CASSSRTSGSYEQYF
once | TRBJ2-3 | TRBV10-3 | - | TGTGCCATCGCTTCAGGGGATACGCAGTATTTT | CAIASGDTQYF
few | TRBJ1-6 | TRBV25-1 | - | TGTGCCAGCAGTGAGGGCAGCACTAGGTCACCCCTCCACTTT | CASSEGSTRSPLHF
- | TRBJ2-1 | TRBV7-2 | TRBD2 | TGTGCCAGCAGACTAGCGGGCTACAATGAGCAGTTCTTC | CASRLAGYNEQFF
- | TRBJ1-3 | TRBV7-3 | - | TGTGCCAGCAGCTCCAGCGGGATTCCCGGAAACACCATATATTTT | CASSSSGIPGNTIYF
- | TRBJ2-5 | TRBV6-5 | TRBD1 | TGTGCCAGCAGTTACCGTGGGACAGGATCACAAGAGACCCAGTACTTC | CASSYRGTGSQETQYF
- | TRBJ1-2 | TRBV21-1 | - | TGTGCCAGCAGCAAAGACCTGTTTCGGGACAGGGGATCTGGCTACACCTTC | CASSKDLFRDRGSGYTF
- | TRBJ1-2 | TRBV15 | TRBD1 | TGTGCCACCAACGGACAGGGGGTCCCCTATGGCTACACCTTC | CATNGQGVPYGYTF
few | TRBJ2-1 | TRBV4-1 | - | TGCGCCAGCAGCCAAGATCAGTCGGGAGTCTACAATGAGCAGTTCTTC | CASSQDQSGVYNEQFF
- | TRBJ2-5 | TRBV20-1 | - | TGCAGTGCTAGTAGAAAGGAGACCCAGTACTTC | CSASRKETQYF
- | TRBJ2-7 | TRBV7-8 | - | TGTGCCAGCAGCCACCCTGGCCTGGGGAAAGGGAGGAACGGCGAGCAGTACTTC | CASSHPGLGKGRNGEQYF
few | TRBJ2-1 | TRBV6-6 | - | TGTGCCACCCAAAAAGGGTCAGGGAGGTATGAGCAGTTCTTC | CATQKGSGRYEQFF
- | TRBJ2-3 | TRBV11-3 | - | TGTGCCAGCAGCTTAGATCAGAAAGATACGCAGTATTTT | CASSLDQKDTQYF
- | TRBJ2-5 | TRBV2 | TRBD2 | TGTGCCAGCAGTGGAGGTCTAGCGGGGGTCGGTGAGACCCAGTACTTC | CASSGGLAGVGETQYF
- | TRBJ2-7 | TRBV6-6 | TRBD2 | TGTGCCAGCAGCCACGGACTAGCGGGGAACTACGAGCAGTACTTC | CASSHGLAGNYEQYF
- | TRBJ2-5 | TRBV5-6 | - | TGTGCCAGCAGCTCGGGGGACAGAGTCCAAGAGACCCAGTACTTC | CASSSGDRVQETQYF
- | TRBJ1-6 | TRBV11-2 | TRBD1 | TGTGCCAGCAGCTCTCGGACAGGGTATAATTCACCCCTCCACTTT | CASSSRTGYNSPLHF
- | TRBJ2-6 | TRBV6-5 | - | TGTGCCAGCGCAAACAGGGCGGCTGGGGCCAACGTCCTGACTTTC | CASANRAAGANVLTF
- | TRBJ2-7 | TRBV10-3 | TRBD1 | TGTGCCACCTCGACAGGGGGAGGCTACGAGCAGTACTTC | CATSTGGGYEQYF
- | TRBJ1-2 | TRBV28 | TRBD1 | TGTGCCAGCCGGACAGGGACCTTCTATGGCTACACCTTC | CASRTGTFYGYTF
- | TRBJ1-1 | TRBV6-1 | - | TGTGCCAGCAGTGTCCGGCCCGGGACAGAAGCTTTCTTT | CASSVRPGTEAFF
- | TRBJ2-5 | TRBV4-2 | - | TGTGCCAGCAGCCAAGAGGTGCTAGCGGAGACCCAGTACTTC | CASSQEVLAETQYF
- | TRBJ2-2 | TRBV7-2 | TRBD2 | TGTGCCAGCAGCTGGACTAGCGGGAACACCGGGGAGCTGTTTTTT | CASSWTSGNTGELFF